This T cell receptor (beta chain) was observed in a study of immune heterogeneity within non-small cell lung tumors. Study-level results: Local T-cell repertoire clonality was correlated with local tumor mutational burden, and the correlation was positive. It was moderate in strength but statistically significant (R approximately 0.37).

It was a multiplex PCR that amplified TCR beta CDR3, with 32 V and 13 J primers. TCRdb ran MiXCR on the multiplex PCR reads and lists one entry per CDR3 protein. The table lists roughly 10,000 distinct CDR3 sequences, approximately 20% of them singletons, with approximately 3.7% in the top ten. In its sample, this clonotype was seen a few times. Its antigen remains unknown. Trimming stripped 6 bases from V and 9 bases from J, with 17 bases between. The CDR3 contains 14 residues. The germline V gene has CDR1 KGHDR and CDR2 SFDVKD. Template material for each sample was 600 to 750 ng of bulk tumor genomic DNA. Taken during surgery, several biopsies per primary tumor were spaced as far apart as possible within the tumor mass. These patients got curative surgery after being newly diagnosed with untreated non-small cell lung cancer.

The chain has TRBV24-1 and TRBJ2-1; the D gene is possibly TRBD1 (5 bases). Sequencing used lung tumor tissue. The TCR originated in a man in his fifties or sixties with non-small cell lung cancer. Written as DNA, the CDR3 is TGTGCCACCAGTCTGGGGCTGGGCGGTAGTGAGCAGTTCTTC. This translates into CATSLGLGGSEQFF.